The subject of this entry is one T cell receptor (beta chain). This sample was taken from a study of blood T cell repertoires in COVID-19. Study context: The origin of the acute and convalescent COVID-19 samples was the United States, Italy and Spain. PBMCs, B-cell-depleted T cells, or T cells were the source of the cDNA or gDNA that made up the material.

Germline V CDR1 and CDR2: SEHNR, FQNEAQ (reference sequence). CDR3 length: 14 amino acids. After removal of 2 bases from V and 4 bases from J, the junction contained 4 bases not matched to a gene. As handled by the study authors: For nucleated cells, counts were estimated from reference gene primer amplification. The protocol was immunoSEQ multiplex PCR, while the TCRdb copy is restricted to in-frame clones and leaves out a portion. For V, J and clone size, that table is used; D and trimming come from the DNA. The data hold 250,000 to 350,000 clones, with just under 85% observed a single time. The clonotype originates from a woman between 50 and 59 years old with active or convalescent COVID-19. Input material: peripheral blood. V gene TRBV7-9 combines with J gene TRBJ2-5, with TRBD2 matching over 7 bases. The CDR3, as DNA: TGTGCCAGCAGCTTACAATCGGGGGGAGAGACCCAGTACTTC. Amino acid sequence: CASSLQSGGETQYF.